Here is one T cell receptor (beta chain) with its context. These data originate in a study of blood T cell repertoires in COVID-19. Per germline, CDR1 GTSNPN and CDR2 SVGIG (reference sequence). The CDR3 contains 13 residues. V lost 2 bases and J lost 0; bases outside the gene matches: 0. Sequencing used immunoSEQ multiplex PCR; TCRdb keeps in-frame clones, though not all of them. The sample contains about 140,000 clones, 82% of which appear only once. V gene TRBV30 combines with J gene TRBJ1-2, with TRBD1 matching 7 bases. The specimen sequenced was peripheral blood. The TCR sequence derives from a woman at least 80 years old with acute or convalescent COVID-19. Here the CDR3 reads CAWSRGPNYGYTF. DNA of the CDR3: TGTGCCTGGAGTAGGGGGCCTAACTATGGCTACACCTTC.